Listed below are T cell receptor beta chains from one sample, sequenced in a study of blood T cell repertoires in COVID-19. The assay was immunoSEQ multiplex PCR, and TCRdb's table has in-frame clones only and misses some. The sample includes 30,000 to 40,000 clones, about 76% of them seen just once. Sequencing was carried out using peripheral blood. Every receptor here comes from a man in his 70s with COVID-19, enrolled during active disease. The CDR3 runs from the conserved cysteine through the conserved F or W. Fields, in order: clone size, V gene, D gene, J gene, CDR3 DNA, CDR3 protein. The D gene is left open where the match is weak. Not all rows give a size; the values are once, few, many and, for expanded clones, a class.

clone_size: .
v_call: TRBV19
d_call: .
j_call: TRBJ1-2
cdr3_nt: TGTGCCAGTAGTATACTTTGGGGCCCTGGAGCCTATGGCTACACCTTC
cdr3_aa: CASSILWGPGAYGYTF

clone_size: .
v_call: TRBV2
d_call: .
j_call: TRBJ1-1
cdr3_nt: TGTGCCAGCAAAGGGAGTTACACTGAAGCTTTCTTT
cdr3_aa: CASKGSYTEAFF

clone_size: .
v_call: TRBV27
d_call: .
j_call: TRBJ2-2
cdr3_nt: TGTGCCAGCAGCCGAATAGACGGGGAGCTGTTTTTT
cdr3_aa: CASSRIDGELFF

clone_size: .
v_call: TRBV4-1
d_call: .
j_call: TRBJ2-7
cdr3_nt: TGCGCCAGCAGCCGCCGGACAGAAGGATCCTACGAGCAGTACTTC
cdr3_aa: CASSRRTEGSYEQYF

clone_size: few
v_call: TRBV6-5
d_call: .
j_call: TRBJ2-2
cdr3_nt: TGTGCCAGTAGATATCCCGTCCACACCGGGGAGCTGTTTTTT
cdr3_aa: CASRYPVHTGELFF

clone_size: .
v_call: TRBV30
d_call: .
j_call: TRBJ1-5
cdr3_nt: TGTGCCTGGAGTGGACGAGCGGGTGGGAGCAATCAGCCCCAGCATTTT
cdr3_aa: CAWSGRAGGSNQPQHF

clone_size: .
v_call: TRBV7-9
d_call: .
j_call: TRBJ1-4
cdr3_nt: TGTGCCAGCAGCTTAGAAGGACTGCTAATTGAAAAACTGTTTTTT
cdr3_aa: CASSLEGLLIEKLFF

clone_size: few
v_call: TRBV6-5
d_call: .
j_call: TRBJ2-6
cdr3_nt: TGTGCCAGCAGCAAACAGGCCTCTGGGGCCAACGTCCTGACTTTC
cdr3_aa: CASSKQASGANVLTF

clone_size: .
v_call: TRBV5-1
d_call: .
j_call: TRBJ1-2
cdr3_nt: TGCGCCAGCAGCTTGGAATCGGTTAGCTATGGCTACACCTTC
cdr3_aa: CASSLESVSYGYTF

clone_size: .
v_call: TRBV28
d_call: .
j_call: TRBJ1-2
cdr3_nt: TGTGCCAGCAGTTTCAAGCAGGGCCCTTACTATGGCTACACCTTC
cdr3_aa: CASSFKQGPYYGYTF